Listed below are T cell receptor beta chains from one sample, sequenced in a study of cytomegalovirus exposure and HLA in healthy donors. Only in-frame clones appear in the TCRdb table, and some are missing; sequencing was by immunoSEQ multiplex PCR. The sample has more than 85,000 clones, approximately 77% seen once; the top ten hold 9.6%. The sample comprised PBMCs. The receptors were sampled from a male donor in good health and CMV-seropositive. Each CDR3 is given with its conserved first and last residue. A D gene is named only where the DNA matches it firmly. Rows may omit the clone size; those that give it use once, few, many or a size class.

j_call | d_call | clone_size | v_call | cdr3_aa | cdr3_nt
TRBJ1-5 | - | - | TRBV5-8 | CASSLVTGTNQPQHF | TGTGCCAGCAGCTTGGTAACAGGGACCAACCAGCCCCAGCATTTT
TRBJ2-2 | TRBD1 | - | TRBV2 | CASSPGQGFTGELFF | TGTGCCAGCAGTCCGGGACAGGGATTCACCGGGGAGCTGTTTTTT
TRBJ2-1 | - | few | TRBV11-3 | CASSSATAYNEQFF | TGTGCCAGCAGCTCTGCGACAGCCTACAATGAGCAGTTCTTC
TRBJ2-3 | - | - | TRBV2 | CAGRTGQITDTQYF | TGTGCCGGGAGGACAGGCCAGATCACAGATACGCAGTATTTT
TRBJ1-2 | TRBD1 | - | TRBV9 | CASSVGGPQGGGYTF | TGTGCCAGCAGCGTAGGAGGCCCCCAGGGGGGCGGCTACACCTTC
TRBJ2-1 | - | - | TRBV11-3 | CASSPRGGLAQYNEQFF | TGTGCCAGCAGCCCGAGGGGGGGCCTAGCGCAGTACAATGAGCAGTTCTTC
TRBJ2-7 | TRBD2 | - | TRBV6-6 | CASSYFRDSGLDEQYF | TGTGCCAGCAGTTACTTCCGAGATAGCGGGTTGGACGAGCAGTACTTC
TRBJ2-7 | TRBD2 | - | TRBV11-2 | CASSLVLAGRVYEQYF | TGTGCCAGCAGCTTAGTCCTAGCGGGCCGGGTTTACGAGCAGTACTTC
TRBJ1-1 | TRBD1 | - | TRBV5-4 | CASSSTGGRRLSEAFF | TGTGCCAGCAGCTCAACAGGGGGTAGGAGGCTGTCTGAAGCTTTCTTT
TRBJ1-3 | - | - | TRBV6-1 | CASSESPTHTIYF | TGTGCCAGCAGTGAATCTCCTACCCACACCATATATTTT
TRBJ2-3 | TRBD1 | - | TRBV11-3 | CASSQDRGARDTQYF | TGTGCCAGCAGCCAGGACAGGGGCGCACGGGATACGCAGTATTTT